Below, 11 T cell receptor beta chains from the same sample are listed, as sequenced in a study of spatial heterogeneity in lung cancer (dated by TCRdb to the late 2010s). The library was made by 5' RACE. The sequencing machine was a NextSeq 500. TCRdb reworked the public reads: Q25 trimming with fastp, MiXCR clone assembly, productive beta chains retained. When rows share a CDR3 protein, they turn into one entry using the most common DNA and genes. In this sample the table shows some 100,000 distinct CDR3 sequences, approximately 8.5% of which occur a single time. The ten largest clonotypes hold 6.9% of the sample. The label giving this sample's time point can be read as: sample taken at primary tumor resection. For TCR sequencing, whole RNA was extracted from tumor and nontumor lung tissue, or from cryopreserved PBMC samples, and no cell sorting was done. This specimen was PBMCs, taken at surgery. The receptors stem from a male donor with early-stage non-small cell lung cancer.

CDR3 DNA sequence: TGTGCCAGCAGCTCGTCGGGTAGCGGGAGCGCCGGGGAGCTGTTTTTT. It translates to CASSSSGSGSAGELFF. V and J are TRBV5-4 and TRBJ2-2; 9 bases map to TRBD2. V shed 3 bases, J shed 6 bases, and the junction held 9 bases outside the gene matches. Germline V lookup: CDR1 SGHNT, CDR2 YYREEE (reference sequence). The CDR3 spans 16 residues.

V usage is TRBV2 and J usage is TRBJ1-1; possible D gene TRBD1, 5 bases. Trimming took off 4 bases at V and 9 bases at J, with 9 bases between the two ends. Germline CDR1 SNHLY, CDR2 FYNNEI. The CDR3 has 11 amino acids. The CDR3 coding sequence is TGTGCCAGCAGTGGGGACGGGAAAGCTTTCTTT. Its protein is CASSGDGKAFF.

This clonotype was seen a handful of times. J is TRBJ2-7 and V is TRBV9, with D unresolved. Per the germline V gene, CDR1 is SGDLS and CDR2 is YYNGEE. The V and J ends lost 9 bases and 12 bases respectively, with 19 bases between them. The CDR3 is 11 amino acids. CDR3 sequence reads: CATLYSSVPYF. Written as DNA, the CDR3 is TGTGCCACCCTATACTCCTCAGTTCCGTACTTC.

This clonotype came up many times. J is TRBJ1-2 and V is TRBV2; D is unresolved. This CDR3 spans 18 amino acids. Germline V CDR1 and CDR2: SNHLY, FYNNEI. Trimming left V 4 bases short and J 0 bases short, with 21 bases between. CDR3 in amino acids: CASSATVVPPRTNYGYTF. As DNA, the CDR3 is TGTGCCAGCAGTGCGACGGTGGTCCCCCCACGTACTAACTATGGCTACACCTTC.

The sample holds many counts of this clonotype. This sequence joins TRBV28 and TRBJ1-4, with D uncertain. The V gene lost 3 bases and the J gene lost 0 bases, with 11 bases spanning the gap. The germline gives CDR1 MDHEN, CDR2 SYDVKM. This CDR3 comprises 16 residues. CDR3 nucleotides: TGTGCCAGCAGTTTGGCCCGACTTGCAACTAATGAAAAACTGTTTTTT. It is translated as CASSLARLATNEKLFF.

This rearrangement joins TRBV24-1 to TRBJ2-3, with D perhaps matching TRBD2 (7 bases). Trimming cost V 7 bases and J 1 base, with 14 bases left between them. This CDR3 contains 15 residues. CDR1 and CDR2 from the germline V gene are KGHDR and SFDVKD. CDR3 residues: CATSPAGAGTDTQYF. The DNA of the CDR3 is TGTGCCACCAGCCCCGCGGGGGCCGGCACAGATACGCAGTATTTT.

This clonotype was seen ten or more times. The V gene is TRBV6-2 or TRBV6-3, the J gene TRBJ1-5; tentatively, D is TRBD1 (6 bases). V lost 2 bases, J lost 6 bases, and 14 bases lay in between. CDR3 length: 15 residues. The V gene's germline CDR1 is MNHEY and CDR2 SVGEGT. The CDR3 coding sequence is TGTGCCAGCAGTTACCTGGGGGGCACGGGTCAGCCCCAGCATTTT. Translating it yields CASSYLGGTGQPQHF.

There are a few counts of this clonotype. The J gene is TRBJ2-7, the V gene TRBV5-1; 12 bases align to TRBD2. The CDR3 has 17 residues. Per germline, CDR1 SGHRS and CDR2 YFSETQ. After removal of 0 bases from V and 6 bases from J, the junction contained 10 bases not matched to a gene. In nucleotides, the CDR3 is TGCGCCAGCAGCTTGGGGGGGACTAGCGGGCCCAGTGGCGAGCAGTACTTC. Residues: CASSLGGTSGPSGEQYF.

This clonotype occurred a few times. The V gene is TRBV3-1, the J gene TRBJ1-6, with 9 bases aligning to TRBD1. The CDR3 has 15 amino acids. The V and J ends lost 4 bases and 9 bases, in that order; junction bases with no gene match: 7. CDR1 and CDR2 (germline): LGHDT, YNNKEL (reference sequence). Written as DNA, the CDR3 is TGTGCCAGCAGCCCCACCGGGACAGGGCTTTCACCCCTCCACTTT. Amino acids: CASSPTGTGLSPLHF.

This clonotype has more than one count but fewer than ten. V usage is TRBV29-1 and J usage is TRBJ2-7; D unclear. The CDR3 is 11 residues long. CDR1 is SQVTM and CDR2 is ANQGSEA in the germline V gene. V was shortened by 4 bases and J by 0 bases, with 4 bases between the two germline ends. CDR3 sequence: CSVGNSYEQYF. CDR3 coding DNA: TGCAGCGTTGGTAACTCCTACGAGCAGTACTTC.

The chain carries TRBV7-3 and TRBJ2-1; possible D gene TRBD1, 6 bases. V lost 5 bases and J lost 10, with 18 bases in between. The CDR3 spans 14 residues. The germline CDR1 and CDR2 sequences are SGHTA and FQGTGA. The CDR3 reads CASSPNLQGGEQFF. DNA for the CDR3: TGTGCCAGCAGCCCTAACTTACAGGGCGGGGAGCAGTTCTTC.